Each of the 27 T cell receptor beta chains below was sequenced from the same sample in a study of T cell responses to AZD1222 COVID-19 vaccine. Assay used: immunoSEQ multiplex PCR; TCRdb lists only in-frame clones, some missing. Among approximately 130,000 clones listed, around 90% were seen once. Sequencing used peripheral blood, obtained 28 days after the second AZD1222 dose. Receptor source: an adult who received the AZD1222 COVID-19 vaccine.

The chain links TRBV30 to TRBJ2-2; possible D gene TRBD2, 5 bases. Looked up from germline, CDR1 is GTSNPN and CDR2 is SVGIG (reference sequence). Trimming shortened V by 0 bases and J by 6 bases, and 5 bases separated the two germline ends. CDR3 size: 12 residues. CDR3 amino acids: CAWSVGAGELFF. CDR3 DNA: TGTGCCTGGAGTGTCGGGGCCGGGGAGCTGTTTTTT. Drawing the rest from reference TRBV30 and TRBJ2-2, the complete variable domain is SQTIHQWPATLVQPVGSPLSLECTVEGTSNPNLYWYRQAAGRGLQLLFYSVGIGQISSEVPQNLSASRPQDRQFILSSKKLLLSDSGFYLCAWSVGAGELFFGEGSRLTVL.

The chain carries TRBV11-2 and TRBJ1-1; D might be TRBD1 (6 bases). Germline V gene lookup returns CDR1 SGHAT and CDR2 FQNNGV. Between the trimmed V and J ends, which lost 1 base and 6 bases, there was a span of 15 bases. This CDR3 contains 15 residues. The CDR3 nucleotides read TGTGCCAGCAGCTTAGTGAGCGGGGGCATGGCTGAAGCTTTCTTT. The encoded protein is CASSLVSGGMAEAFF.

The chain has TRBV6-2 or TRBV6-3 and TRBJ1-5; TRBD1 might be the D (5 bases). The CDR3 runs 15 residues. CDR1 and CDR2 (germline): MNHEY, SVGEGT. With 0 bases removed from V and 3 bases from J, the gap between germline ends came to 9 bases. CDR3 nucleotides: TGTGCCAGCAGTTACTCGGGGGTGACCAATCAGCCCCAGCATTTT. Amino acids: CASSYSGVTNQPQHF.

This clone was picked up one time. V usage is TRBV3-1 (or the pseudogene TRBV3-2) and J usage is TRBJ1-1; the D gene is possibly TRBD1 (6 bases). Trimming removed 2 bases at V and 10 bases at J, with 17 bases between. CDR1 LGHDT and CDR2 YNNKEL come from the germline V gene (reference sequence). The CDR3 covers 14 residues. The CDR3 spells CASSQNPLGGTAFF. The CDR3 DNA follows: TGTGCCAGCAGCCAAAATCCCTTAGGGGGGACAGCTTTCTTT.

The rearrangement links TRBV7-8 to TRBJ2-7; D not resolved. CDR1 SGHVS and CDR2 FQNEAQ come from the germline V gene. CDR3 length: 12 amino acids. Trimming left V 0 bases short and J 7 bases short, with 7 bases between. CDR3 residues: CASSLAVGEQYF. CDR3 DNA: TGTGCCAGCAGCTTAGCAGTGGGTGAGCAGTACTTC. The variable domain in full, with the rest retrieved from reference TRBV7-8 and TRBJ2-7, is GAGVSQSPRYKVAKRGQDVALRCDPISGHVSLFWYQQALGQGPEFLTYFQNEAQLDKSGLPSDRFFAERPEGSVSTLKIQRTQQEDSAVYLCASSLAVGEQYFGPGTRLTVT.

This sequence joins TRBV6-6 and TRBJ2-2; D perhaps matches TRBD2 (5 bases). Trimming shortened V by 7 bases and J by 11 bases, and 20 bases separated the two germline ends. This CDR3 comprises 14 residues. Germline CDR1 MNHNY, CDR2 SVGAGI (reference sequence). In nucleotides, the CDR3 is TGTGCCAGCACGGGGTCCAGTGGGAGTGCCGAGCTGTTTTTT. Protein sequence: CASTGSSGSAELFF.

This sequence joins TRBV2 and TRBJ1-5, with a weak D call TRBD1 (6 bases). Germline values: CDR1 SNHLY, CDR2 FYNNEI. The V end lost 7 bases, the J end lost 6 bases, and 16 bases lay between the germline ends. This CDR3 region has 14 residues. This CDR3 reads CASNRGGGLQPQHF. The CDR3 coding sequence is TGTGCCAGCAATCGAGGGGGAGGACTTCAGCCCCAGCATTTT.

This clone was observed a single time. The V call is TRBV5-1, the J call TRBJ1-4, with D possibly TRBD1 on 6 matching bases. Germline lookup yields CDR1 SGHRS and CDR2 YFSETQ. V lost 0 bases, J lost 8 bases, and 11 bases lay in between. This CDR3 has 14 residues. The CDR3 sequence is CASSLAGAGEKLFF. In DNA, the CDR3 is TGCGCCAGCAGCTTGGCGGGGGCTGGAGAAAAACTGTTTTTT.

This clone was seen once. CDR3 sequence reads: CASSAYTTGELFF. The CDR3 DNA sequence: TGTGCCAGCAGTGCTTACACCACCGGGGAGCTGTTTTTT. The chain couples TRBV2 to TRBJ2-2; D not certain. V was cut by 4 bases and J by 4 bases, with 7 bases left in between. The CDR3 covers 13 residues. CDR1 and CDR2 from the germline V gene are SNHLY and FYNNEI.

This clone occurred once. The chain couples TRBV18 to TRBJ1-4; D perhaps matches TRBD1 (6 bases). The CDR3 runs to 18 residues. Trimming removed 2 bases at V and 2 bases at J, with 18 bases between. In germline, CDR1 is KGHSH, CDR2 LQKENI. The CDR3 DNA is TGTGCCAGCTCACCAAGTCCAGGGGAGTCAACCACTAATGAAAAACTGTTTTTT. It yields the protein CASSPSPGESTTNEKLFF.

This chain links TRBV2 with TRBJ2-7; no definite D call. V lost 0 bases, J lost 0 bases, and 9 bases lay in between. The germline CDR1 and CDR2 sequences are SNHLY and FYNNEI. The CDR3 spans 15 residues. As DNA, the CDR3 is TGTGCCAGCAGTGAAGCGCTCGTTAGCTCCTACGAGCAGTACTTC. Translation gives CASSEALVSSYEQYF.

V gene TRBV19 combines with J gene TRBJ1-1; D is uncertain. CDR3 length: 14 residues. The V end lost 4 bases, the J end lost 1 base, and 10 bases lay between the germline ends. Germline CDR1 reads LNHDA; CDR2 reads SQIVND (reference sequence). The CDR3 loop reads CASSRDNPNTEAFF. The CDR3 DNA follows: TGTGCCAGTAGTAGAGACAACCCGAACACTGAAGCTTTCTTT.

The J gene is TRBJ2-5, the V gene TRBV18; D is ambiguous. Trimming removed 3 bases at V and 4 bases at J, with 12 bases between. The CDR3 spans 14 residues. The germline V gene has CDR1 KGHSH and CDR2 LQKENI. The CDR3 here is CASSPFDSLETQYF. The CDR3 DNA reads TGTGCCAGCTCACCGTTTGACTCCCTAGAGACCCAGTACTTC.

The CDR3 spells CASSPRVGGAGYGYTF. The CDR3 nucleotides are TGTGCCAGCAGCCCGCGAGTGGGGGGCGCAGGCTATGGCTACACCTTC. This chain joins TRBV3-1 (or the pseudogene TRBV3-2) and TRBJ1-2; tentatively, D is TRBD1 (6 bases). Trimming shortened V by 4 bases and J by 4 bases, and 19 bases separated the two germline ends. This CDR3 is 16 amino acids long. Germline CDR1 and CDR2: LGHDT and YNNKEL (reference sequence).

For the CDR3, the DNA is TGTGCCAGCAACGTGGGGGGGATGAACACTGAAGCTTTCTTT. It codes for CASNVGGMNTEAFF. The chain has TRBV7-9 and TRBJ1-1; TRBD1 might be the D (5 bases). This CDR3 has 14 residues. Trimming removed 7 bases at V and 0 bases at J, with 12 bases between. CDR1 is SEHNR, CDR2 FQNEAQ, per germline (reference sequence).

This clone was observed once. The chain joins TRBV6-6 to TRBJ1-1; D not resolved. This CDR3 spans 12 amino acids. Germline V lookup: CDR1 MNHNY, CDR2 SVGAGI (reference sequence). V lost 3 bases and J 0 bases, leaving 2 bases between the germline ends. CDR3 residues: CASSYLNTEAFF. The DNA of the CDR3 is TGTGCCAGCAGTTATCTGAACACTGAAGCTTTCTTT.

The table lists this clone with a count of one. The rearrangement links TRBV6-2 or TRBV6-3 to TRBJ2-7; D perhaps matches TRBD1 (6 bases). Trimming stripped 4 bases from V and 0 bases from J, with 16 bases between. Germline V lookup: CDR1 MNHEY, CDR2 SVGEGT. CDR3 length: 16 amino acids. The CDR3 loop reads CASSSRIRGNSYEQYF. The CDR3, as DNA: TGTGCCAGCAGTTCCCGAATAAGGGGGAACTCCTACGAGCAGTACTTC.

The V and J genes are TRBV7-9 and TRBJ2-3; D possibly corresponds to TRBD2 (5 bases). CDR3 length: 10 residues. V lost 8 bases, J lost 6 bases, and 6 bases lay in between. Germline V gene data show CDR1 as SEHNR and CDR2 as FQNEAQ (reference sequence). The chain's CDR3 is CASGLDTQYF. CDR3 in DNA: TGTGCCAGCGGACTGGATACGCAGTATTTT.

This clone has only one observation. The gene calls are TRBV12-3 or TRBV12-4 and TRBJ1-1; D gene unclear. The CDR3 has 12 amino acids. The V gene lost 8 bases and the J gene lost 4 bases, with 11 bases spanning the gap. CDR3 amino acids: CASVLRGTEAFF. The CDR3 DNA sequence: TGTGCCAGCGTTTTACGTGGCACTGAAGCTTTCTTT.

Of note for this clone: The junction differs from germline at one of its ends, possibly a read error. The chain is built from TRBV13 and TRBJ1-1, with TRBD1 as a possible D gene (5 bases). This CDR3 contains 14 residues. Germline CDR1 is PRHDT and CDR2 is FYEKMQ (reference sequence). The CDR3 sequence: CASSFLTENAEAFF. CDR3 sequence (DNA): TGTGCCAGCAGCTTCCTGACAGAGAACGCTGAAGCTTTCTTT.

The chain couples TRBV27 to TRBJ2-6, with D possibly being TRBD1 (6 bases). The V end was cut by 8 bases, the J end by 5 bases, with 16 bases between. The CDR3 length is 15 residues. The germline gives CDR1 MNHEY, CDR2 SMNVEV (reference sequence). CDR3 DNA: TGTGCCAGCGGACAGTACGACTTTCGGGCCAACGTCCTGACTTTC. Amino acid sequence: CASGQYDFRANVLTF.

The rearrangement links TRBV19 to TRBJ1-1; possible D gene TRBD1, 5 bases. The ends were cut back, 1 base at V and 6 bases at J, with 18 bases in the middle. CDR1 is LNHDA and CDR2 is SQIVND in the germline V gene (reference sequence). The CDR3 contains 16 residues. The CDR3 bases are TGTGCCAGTAGTATAGGTCCAGGGATGGACTTCGCTGAAGCTTTCTTT. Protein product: CASSIGPGMDFAEAFF.

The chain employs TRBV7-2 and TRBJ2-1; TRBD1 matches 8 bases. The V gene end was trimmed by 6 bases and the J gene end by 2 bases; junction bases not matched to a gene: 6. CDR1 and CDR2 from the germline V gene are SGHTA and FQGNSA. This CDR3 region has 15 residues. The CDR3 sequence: CASRSTGAPYNEQFF. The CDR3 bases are TGTGCCAGCAGGTCGACAGGGGCCCCCTACAATGAGCAGTTCTTC. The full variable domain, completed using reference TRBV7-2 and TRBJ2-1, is GAGVSQSPSNKVTEKGKDVELRCDPISGHTALYWYRQSLGQGLEFLIYFQGNSAPDKSGLPSDRFSAERTGGSVSTLTIQRTQQEDSAVYLCASRSTGAPYNEQFFGPGTRLTVL.

CDR3 bases: TGTGCCAGCAGATCAGGGGGTAGATATGGCTACACCTTC. As protein: CASRSGGRYGYTF. This chain links TRBV28 with TRBJ1-2; 7 bases agree with TRBD1. The CDR3 sequence is 13 residues long. V dropped 6 bases and J dropped 5; count of bases not matched to a gene: 6. Per germline, CDR1 MDHEN and CDR2 SYDVKM.

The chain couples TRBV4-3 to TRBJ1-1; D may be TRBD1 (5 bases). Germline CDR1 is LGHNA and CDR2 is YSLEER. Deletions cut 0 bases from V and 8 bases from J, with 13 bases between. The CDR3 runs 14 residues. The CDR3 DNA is TGCGCCAGCAGCCAAGATGGATGGTCAGGGGAAGCTTTCTTT. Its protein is CASSQDGWSGEAFF.

This CDR3 reads CASSLAPRGNTEAFF. The CDR3 nucleotides are TGTGCCAGCAGCTTGGCCCCACGGGGGAACACTGAAGCTTTCTTT. This sequence joins TRBV5-5 and TRBJ1-1; D is ambiguous. The length of the CDR3 is 15 residues. The V end lost 0 bases, the J end lost 1 base, and 10 bases lay between the germline ends. The V gene's germline CDR1 is SGHKS and CDR2 YYEKEE (reference sequence).

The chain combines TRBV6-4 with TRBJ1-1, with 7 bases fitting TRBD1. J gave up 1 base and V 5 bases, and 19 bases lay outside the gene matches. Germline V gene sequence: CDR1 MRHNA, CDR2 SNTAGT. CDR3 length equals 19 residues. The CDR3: CASSLPVGRRGHWNTEAFF. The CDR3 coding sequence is TGTGCCAGCAGTCTCCCCGTTGGAAGGAGGGGGCACTGGAACACTGAAGCTTTCTTT.